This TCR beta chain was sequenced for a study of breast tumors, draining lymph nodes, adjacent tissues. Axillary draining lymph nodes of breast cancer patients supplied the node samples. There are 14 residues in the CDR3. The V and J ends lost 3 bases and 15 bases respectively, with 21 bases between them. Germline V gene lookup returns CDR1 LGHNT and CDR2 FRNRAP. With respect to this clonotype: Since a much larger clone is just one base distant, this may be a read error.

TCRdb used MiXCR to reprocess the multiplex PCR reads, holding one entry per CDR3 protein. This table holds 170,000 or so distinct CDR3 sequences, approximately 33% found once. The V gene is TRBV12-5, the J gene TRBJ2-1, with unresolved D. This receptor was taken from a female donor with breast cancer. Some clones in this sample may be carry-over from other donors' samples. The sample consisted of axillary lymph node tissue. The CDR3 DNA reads TGTGCTAGTGGTTTCTCAGCTCGGACCGATGTTGGGTTCTTC. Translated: CASGFSARTDVGFF.